This T cell receptor beta chain stems from a study of blood T cells in healthy people across ages (dated by TCRdb to between 2015 and 2017). In the study overall: Template switching captured roughly one uniquely barcoded TCR beta cDNA molecule per two T cells in model experiments. The study analyzed two additional independent replicas of 1 million unique cDNA reads from the same blood draw for two donors, one aged 18 to 29 and one aged 80 or older. To track age-related changes in TCR beta repertoire diversity, the study relied on deep sequencing normalized with unique cDNA molecular identifiers. Donors were grouped into four age groups: young (average 16 years), middle-aged (roughly 38), aged (around 60) and long-lived (about 82). To avoid experimental bias, donors of different ages were spread randomly across the sequencing lanes. What the authors observed across the whole study: Estimates of total diversity based on one million sequenced T cells were regarded as lower bounds and as underestimates. Compared with the aged group, more naive CD4+ T cells, fewer expanded clones and increased TCR diversity were shown by the long-lived group, suggesting age selection. As age increased, observed TCR beta diversity per million T cells dropped in a roughly linear way, and a significant reduction was already evident by age 40. Bulk unsorted PBMC profiling prevented conclusive comparison of naive and antigen-experienced compartments. There was a strong correlation between observed TCR beta diversity and the percentage of naive T cells measured by flow cytometry. Donor CMV infection status was unknown, potentially confounding age-related changes in expanded clonotypes.

The trim is 4 bases for V and 5 bases for J, with a gap of 14 bases between the germline ends. The CDR3 runs 14 residues from the cysteine to the phenylalanine. Of the read, only the CDR3 DNA is kept; its 42 bases are in frame from base 1. The library was obtained by 5' RACE. Data came from an Illumina HiSeq 2500. The second PCR ran for roughly 7 to 12 cycles and used a J-beta primer mix along with a sample-barcoded 5' primer. A template-switch 5' adaptor carrying 12 random nucleotides introduced a unique molecular identifier onto each TCR beta cDNA molecule. Each sample yielded at least 3 million CDR3-containing paired-end reads. First-strand cDNA synthesis was performed from all RNA using the Mint cDNA synthesis kit, with priming by a TRBC-specific oligonucleotide. All cDNA was treated with uracil-DNA glycosylase and then went through a first 18-cycle PCR with the universal primers M1SS and BC2_uni_R. The published analysis was carried out like this. For normalization, 1 million high-quality reads, each with a distinct molecular identifier, were randomly selected from each sample. Instead of being binned into consensus sequences, reads with shared molecular identifiers were discarded. MiTCR, with a Q25 quality threshold and the strictest error-elimination algorithm, was used for CDR3 identification, clonotype clustering and error correction. A nonparametric unseen species model using Euler transformation provided a lower-bound estimate of total TCR beta diversity. TCRdb applied fastp at Q25 and MiXCR to the public reads, then kept only in-frame beta chains. Identical CDR3 proteins give one entry, which carries the most common genes and DNA. These V and J calls originate from TCRdb's pipeline instead of the authors' own analysis. This sample gives 1,300,000 or so distinct CDR3 sequences in total; 59% of them show up just once. Roughly 6.3% of the sample is held by the ten biggest clonotypes.

Donors were 40 or so systemically healthy Caucasian individuals from Russia aged roughly 6 to 100 years. Each donor gave about 9.2 milliliters of peripheral blood, drawn into EDTA-treated Vacutainer tubes. Ficoll-Paque density-gradient centrifugation was used to isolate PBMCs, with at least 6.5 million obtained per sample. Trizol reagent was used to extract total RNA from PBMCs, with at least 5.5 micrograms per sample. For every donor, flow cytometry on a PBMC aliquot measured the percentage of naive CD45RAhigh/CD27high T cells. This clonotype was seen only a few times. Its target antigen remains unknown. Base-call qualities are not available, and no considerably larger clone is one nucleotide away.

Input material: blood. This receptor was identified in a man in his late teens or twenties in good health. The receptor chain draws on TRBV12-3 or TRBV12-4 and TRBJ1-2; the D segment could be TRBD1, given 5 matching bases. The CDR3 protein: CASSSGTVSYGYTF. The DNA sequence is as follows: TGTGCCAGCAGTTCCGGGACGGTTTCTTATGGCTACACCTTC.